This T cell receptor beta chain was sequenced during a study of tumor-infiltrating lymphocytes in primary liver carcinoma. In the study overall: Subjects consisted of male and female patients aged 30 to 69 years. Productive TCRbeta read counts per sample ran from roughly 3.5 to 7 million and were similar across tissue types. Recorded tumor stage was T1-T3 N0M0, with diameters of about 4 to 10 cm.

The authors took blood RNA from unsorted whole blood and also extracted germline DNA. This clonotype was detected ten times or more. From approximately 530 ng of total RNA, TCR beta-specific cDNA was reverse-transcribed using a constant-region primer. Libraries for TCR beta were built through three nested multiplex PCR rounds, which together made up a slightly modified ARM-PCR procedure. PCR rounds one and two used TRBV1-TRBV30 forward primers with a C-beta reverse primer for around 11 cycles each. From the multiplex PCR reads, TCRdb called clonotypes with MiXCR, one entry per CDR3 protein. The sample shows approximately 330,000 distinct CDR3 sequences, less than 65% of them seen only once. The CDR3 length is 16 residues. Germline assignment: CDR1 MNHEY and CDR2 SVGEGT. With V trimmed by 3 bases and J by 4 bases, 7 bases remained unmatched.

The chain joins TRBV6-2 or TRBV6-3 to TRBJ1-2; 11 positions agree with TRBD1. The sample comprised peripheral blood. The TCR sequence derives from a middle-aged man with primary liver carcinoma and hepatitis B virus infection. The CDR3 is CASSYRRTGGSYGYTF. The DNA for the CDR3 is TGTGCCAGCAGTTATCGAAGGACAGGGGGCTCCTATGGCTACACCTTC.